Listed below are T cell receptor beta chains from one sample, sequenced in a study of blood T cell repertoires in COVID-19. Profiling relied on immunoSEQ multiplex PCR, and the TCRdb table lists in-frame clones only, not all of them. This sample carries around 220,000 clones, about 93% of them seen once, and the ten largest clones take 1.9%. The sample was PBMCs or T cells enriched from blood (not recorded which). The receptors come from a woman aged 18-35 years who had recovered from COVID-19. Both conserved end residues are part of each CDR3. The order of the fields is V gene, J gene, D gene, clone size, CDR3 protein, CDR3 DNA. The D gene is left open where the match is weak. Clone size is stated in some rows and not others, as once, few, many or a class when expanded.

TRBV19,TRBJ2-1,NA,NA,CASSITPGGYNEQFF,TGTGCCAGTAGCATCACACCCGGGGGTTACAATGAGCAGTTCTTC
TRBV28,TRBJ1-2,TRBD1,NA,CASKRRGLGGYTF,TGTGCCAGCAAACGCAGGGGGCTAGGAGGCTACACCTTC
TRBV6-6,TRBJ2-2,TRBD2,NA,CASRRTSGGRNTGELFF,TGTGCCAGCAGACGAACAAGCGGGGGAAGAAACACCGGGGAGCTGTTTTTT
TRBV7-9,TRBJ1-5,NA,NA,CASSSTGSNQPQHF,TGTGCCAGCAGCTCTACAGGGAGCAATCAGCCCCAGCATTTT
TRBV11-2,TRBJ2-7,TRBD1,NA,CASRQGPSSYEQYF,TGTGCCAGCCGACAGGGGCCGAGCTCCTACGAGCAGTACTTC
TRBV4-1,TRBJ1-2,NA,NA,CASSQVLSGGHGYTF,TGCGCCAGCAGCCAAGTTTTATCGGGGGGCCATGGCTACACCTTC
TRBV27,TRBJ1-1,TRBD1,NA,CASSLDRGTEAFF,TGTGCCAGCAGTTTGGACAGGGGAACTGAAGCTTTCTTT
TRBV4-2,TRBJ1-2,TRBD1,NA,CASSPTGAPNYGYTF,TGTGCCAGCAGCCCTACAGGGGCTCCTAACTATGGCTACACCTTC
TRBV19,TRBJ1-1,NA,NA,CASNPWPQEVNTEAFF,TGTGCCAGTAATCCTTGGCCCCAGGAGGTGAACACTGAAGCTTTCTTT
TRBV18,TRBJ1-1,TRBD1,NA,CASSPGQGRLLGTEAFF,TGTGCCAGCTCACCGGGACAGGGGCGGTTATTGGGCACTGAAGCTTTCTTT
TRBV27,TRBJ2-5,TRBD2,NA,CASSSGTSGAKEKTQYF,TGTGCCAGCAGCTCCGGGACTAGCGGCGCAAAAGAAAAGACCCAGTACTTC
TRBV19,TRBJ2-7,TRBD2,NA,CASRLTSGSPYEQYF,TGTGCCAGTAGACTTACTAGCGGGAGCCCCTACGAGCAGTACTTC
TRBV7-4,TRBJ1-4,TRBD1,once,CASSLGQLPATNEKLFF,TGTGCCAGCAGCTTGGGACAGCTTCCCGCAACTAATGAAAAACTGTTTTTT
TRBV2,TRBJ2-7,TRBD2,NA,CASSDPQRGTYRQYF,TGTGCCAGCAGTGATCCACAGCGGGGGACATACAGACAGTACTTC
TRBV5-1,TRBJ2-1,TRBD2,NA,CASSLKTSGSDEQFF,TGCGCCAGCAGCTTGAAGACTAGCGGGAGTGATGAGCAGTTCTTC
TRBV27,TRBJ2-4,TRBD2,NA,CASSYTGLADAKNIQYF,TGTGCCAGCAGTTATACCGGACTAGCGGACGCCAAAAACATTCAGTACTTC
TRBV7-9,TRBJ1-1,NA,NA,CASSNPTENTEAFF,TGTGCCAGCAGCAACCCGACAGAGAACACTGAAGCTTTCTTT
TRBV4-2,TRBJ2-1,NA,NA,CASSQGGAGEAYNEQFF,TGTGCCAGCAGCCAAGGGGGGGCGGGAGAGGCCTACAATGAGCAGTTCTTC
TRBV29-1,TRBJ1-2,NA,NA,CSVVGGGPYGYTF,TGCAGCGTTGTCGGGGGGGGCCCGTATGGCTACACCTTC
TRBV12-2,TRBJ1-1,NA,NA,CASRADRDLMNTEAFF,TGTGCAAGTCGCGCCGACAGGGACCTTATGAACACTGAAGCTTTCTTT
TRBV11-2,TRBJ2-7,NA,NA,CASSLGGTGKQREQYF,TGTGCCAGCAGCTTGGGGGGTACTGGTAAACAACGCGAGCAGTACTTC